Listed below are T cell receptor beta chains from one sample, sequenced in a study of OX40 agonist ivuxolimab in advanced cancers. Sequencing used immunoSEQ multiplex PCR; TCRdb keeps in-frame clones, though not all of them. The data show tens of thousands of clones, 75% to 90% seen once. Material: CD4+ or CD8+ T cells sorted from blood, obtained in a trial of the OX40 agonist ivuxolimab. The receptor set was obtained from an adult with an advanced solid tumor such as melanoma, head and neck, liver or kidney cancer. Both conserved end residues are part of each CDR3. D genes are given only for firm matches. A clone size is listed for some rows: how often the clone was seen (once, few, many), or a class if it is expanded.

d_gene: .
j_gene: TRBJ2-7
abundance: .
v_gene: TRBV21-1
CDR3nt: TGTGCCAGCAGCAATTTAACAGGATCAGGGCGCCACGAGCAGTACTTC
CDR3aa: CASSNLTGSGRHEQYF

d_gene: .
j_gene: TRBJ2-7
abundance: .
v_gene: TRBV27
CDR3nt: TGTGCCAGCAGTTCAGGGATTGGGATCTCCTACGAGCAGTACTTC
CDR3aa: CASSSGIGISYEQYF

d_gene: .
j_gene: TRBJ1-2
abundance: once
v_gene: TRBV2
CDR3nt: TGTGCCAGCAGTCATACAGCTGGCTACATCTTC
CDR3aa: CASSHTAGYIF

d_gene: .
j_gene: TRBJ1-2
abundance: .
v_gene: TRBV2
CDR3nt: TGTGCCAGCACCCGGGACTATGGCTACACCTTC
CDR3aa: CASTRDYGYTF

d_gene: TRBD1
j_gene: TRBJ2-3
abundance: .
v_gene: TRBV6-6
CDR3nt: TGTGCCAGCAGTATAACCGGGACAGGTCCCCATGGGCAGTATTTT
CDR3aa: CASSITGTGPHGQYF

d_gene: .
j_gene: TRBJ1-5
abundance: .
v_gene: TRBV28
CDR3nt: TGTGCCAGCAGTGCCTCCGGGTCGGGGAGTCAGCCCCAGCATTTT
CDR3aa: CASSASGSGSQPQHF

d_gene: .
j_gene: TRBJ2-1
abundance: .
v_gene: TRBV14
CDR3nt: TGTGCCAGCAGCCTCTCTAACAATGAGCAGTTCTTC
CDR3aa: CASSLSNNEQFF

d_gene: .
j_gene: TRBJ1-1
abundance: .
v_gene: TRBV5-1
CDR3nt: TGCGCCAGCAGCTCCACAATGAACACTGAAGCTTTCTTT
CDR3aa: CASSSTMNTEAFF

d_gene: .
j_gene: TRBJ1-2
abundance: .
v_gene: TRBV4-1
CDR3nt: TGCGCCAGCAGCCAAGGGTCAGGCCGGGGAGGCAACTATGGCTACACCTTC
CDR3aa: CASSQGSGRGGNYGYTF

d_gene: TRBD2
j_gene: TRBJ2-4
abundance: once
v_gene: TRBV29-1
CDR3nt: TGCAGCGTTGACCTAGCGGGAGGGCCTCAGTACTTC
CDR3aa: CSVDLAGGPQYF

d_gene: .
j_gene: TRBJ2-1
abundance: .
v_gene: TRBV6-6
CDR3nt: TGTGCCAGCAGTTACGGGGGGCAGGGGAAGTTCTTC
CDR3aa: CASSYGGQGKFF

d_gene: TRBD1
j_gene: TRBJ2-1
abundance: .
v_gene: TRBV6-4
CDR3nt: TGTGCCAGCAGTGACTCGAGGGACAGGGAAAACAATCGTCCCATCGTCGGTGAGCAGTTCTTC
CDR3aa: CASSDSRDRENNRPIVGEQFF

d_gene: .
j_gene: TRBJ1-1
abundance: .
v_gene: TRBV21-1
CDR3nt: TGTGCCAGCAGTGCCGACAGGGAAGATACTGAAGCTTTCTTT
CDR3aa: CASSADREDTEAFF

d_gene: .
j_gene: TRBJ2-7
abundance: .
v_gene: TRBV5-1
CDR3nt: TGCGCCACCAGCCGCAGGGGAACGGTCCAGGACGAGCAGTACTTC
CDR3aa: CATSRRGTVQDEQYF

d_gene: TRBD2
j_gene: TRBJ2-5
abundance: .
v_gene: TRBV2
CDR3nt: TGTGCCAGCAACACTCGGCGGGAGATCCGGGGAGAGACCCAGTACTTC
CDR3aa: CASNTRREIRGETQYF

d_gene: .
j_gene: TRBJ2-7
abundance: .
v_gene: TRBV4-1
CDR3nt: TGCGCCAGCAGCCATTCCCGCCGGGACTGGGGCTACGAGCAGTACTTC
CDR3aa: CASSHSRRDWGYEQYF

d_gene: TRBD2
j_gene: TRBJ2-7
abundance: .
v_gene: TRBV7-2
CDR3nt: TGTGCCAGCAGCTCCGGGACTAGCGGGGCCTACGAGCAGTACTTC
CDR3aa: CASSSGTSGAYEQYF

d_gene: .
j_gene: TRBJ1-3
abundance: .
v_gene: TRBV4-2
CDR3nt: TGTGCCAGCAGCCAATTGGACAGCTCTGGAAACACCATATATTTT
CDR3aa: CASSQLDSSGNTIYF

d_gene: TRBD1
j_gene: TRBJ2-7
abundance: .
v_gene: TRBV6-5
CDR3nt: TGTGCCAGCAGTCTCCGGGACAGGGGGACCTACGAGCAGTACTTC
CDR3aa: CASSLRDRGTYEQYF

d_gene: TRBD1
j_gene: TRBJ2-7
abundance: .
v_gene: TRBV14
CDR3nt: TGTGCCAGCAGCTGTAAACGCCACGCGATAAAGGACAGGAGGCGCTCCTACGAGCAGTACTTC
CDR3aa: CASSCKRHAIKDRRRSYEQYF

d_gene: TRBD2
j_gene: TRBJ2-1
abundance: few
v_gene: TRBV6-1
CDR3nt: TGTGCCAGCAGTGCCGGACTAGCGGGAGCCGACAATGAGCAGTTCTTC
CDR3aa: CASSAGLAGADNEQFF

d_gene: TRBD2
j_gene: TRBJ2-1
abundance: .
v_gene: TRBV10-1
CDR3nt: TGCGCCAGCAGCCGATTAGCGGGAGGGCCCCATGAGCAGTTCTTC
CDR3aa: CASSRLAGGPHEQFF

d_gene: .
j_gene: TRBJ1-1
abundance: .
v_gene: TRBV5-6
CDR3nt: TGTGCCAGCAGCCCCAAATGGGACGGCACTGAAGCTTTCTTT
CDR3aa: CASSPKWDGTEAFF

d_gene: .
j_gene: TRBJ2-7
abundance: .
v_gene: TRBV14
CDR3nt: TGTGCCAGCAGCCAAGAGTGGCGCAGCGAACTTTATGGCGAGCAGTACTTC
CDR3aa: CASSQEWRSELYGEQYF

d_gene: .
j_gene: TRBJ2-2
abundance: .
v_gene: TRBV30
CDR3nt: TGTGCCTGGAGTGTACGGTCCCCCGGGGAGCTGTTTTTT
CDR3aa: CAWSVRSPGELFF

d_gene: TRBD1
j_gene: TRBJ1-3
abundance: .
v_gene: TRBV19
CDR3nt: TGTGCCAGTAGTCCCGGGACAGCCGCTGGAAACACCATATATTTT
CDR3aa: CASSPGTAAGNTIYF

d_gene: TRBD1
j_gene: TRBJ2-5
abundance: .
v_gene: TRBV5-4
CDR3nt: TGTGCCAGCAGCCCGGGACAGGGGGAGACCCAGTACTTC
CDR3aa: CASSPGQGETQYF

d_gene: .
j_gene: TRBJ2-7
abundance: .
v_gene: TRBV10-1
CDR3nt: TGCGCCAGCAGTAAAGACTCTTCCTACGAGCAGTACTTC
CDR3aa: CASSKDSSYEQYF

d_gene: TRBD1
j_gene: TRBJ2-3
abundance: .
v_gene: TRBV11-1
CDR3nt: TGTGCCAGCAGCCAAAGGACAGGGGTCACAGATACGCAGTATTTT
CDR3aa: CASSQRTGVTDTQYF

d_gene: .
j_gene: TRBJ1-3
abundance: .
v_gene: TRBV6-1
CDR3nt: TGTGCCAGCAGTGGCCACCTGAAAGCAAACACCATATATTTT
CDR3aa: CASSGHLKANTIYF